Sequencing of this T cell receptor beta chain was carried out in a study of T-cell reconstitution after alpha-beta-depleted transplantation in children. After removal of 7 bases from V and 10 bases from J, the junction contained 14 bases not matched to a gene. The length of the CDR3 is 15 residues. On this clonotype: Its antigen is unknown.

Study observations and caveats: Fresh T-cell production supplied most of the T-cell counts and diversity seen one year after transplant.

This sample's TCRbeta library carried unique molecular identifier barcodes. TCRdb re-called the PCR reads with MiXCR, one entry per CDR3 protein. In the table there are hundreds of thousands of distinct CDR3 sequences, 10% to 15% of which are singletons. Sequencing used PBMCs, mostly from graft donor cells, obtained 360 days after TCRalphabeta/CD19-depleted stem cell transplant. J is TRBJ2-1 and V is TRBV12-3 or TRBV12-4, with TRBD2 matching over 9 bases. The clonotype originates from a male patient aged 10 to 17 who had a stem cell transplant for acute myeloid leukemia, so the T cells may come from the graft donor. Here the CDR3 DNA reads TGTGCCAGCACCCGGGGGGCGGGAGGGGGGAGGGAGCAGTTCTTC. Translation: CASTRGAGGGREQFF.